Sequencing of this T cell receptor (beta chain) was carried out in a study of T cell clonotyping in hematopoietic cell transplantation. Study overall: Cytoreduction preceded collection of pretransplant recipient samples.

Described time point: recipient sample about 28 days before transplant, after cytoreduction. Regarding this clone: Its antigen is still unknown.

Sequencing used immunoSEQ multiplex PCR; TCRdb keeps in-frame clones, though not all of them. The table records tens of thousands of clones, 85% to 95% of them present only once. CDR1 and CDR2 from the germline V gene are KGHSH and LQKENI. V gave up 3 bases and J gave up 3 bases, with 10 bases separating them. CDR3 length equals 14 residues. Whole-study findings and limits: At the given depth, recipient repertoires were over 95% de novo clonotypes. Without cell sorting, CD4 versus CD8 contributions remain unresolved. Graft donor and pretransplant recipient Inverse Simpson Index values predicted broader posttransplant TCR diversity.

The sequence was obtained from a man between 35 and 55 years old with chronic myeloid leukemia. Some clones in this sample may be carry-over from other donors' samples. The chain recombines TRBV18 with TRBJ2-3; no clear D gene. This sample comprised peripheral blood mononuclear cells, obtained before stem cell transplant. The CDR3 loop reads CASSPPTLTDTQYF. DNA of the CDR3: TGTGCCAGCTCACCTCCAACGTTGACAGATACGCAGTATTTT.